This entry lists 31 T cell receptor beta chains sequenced from one sample in a study of T cells expressing NK-cell markers (dated by TCRdb to the early 2020s). To prepare the library, 5' RACE was applied. Sequencing was carried out with an Illumina HiSeq 2000. After reprocessing by TCRdb, each CDR3 protein sequence is one entry, and no DNA is given. The table for this sample records 300 to 400 distinct CDR3 sequences. The top ten hold approximately 98% of the sample. Material: blood T cells: a sorted CD56 or NKG2C T cell subset, CD4+ or CD8+ T cells, or bulk PBMC T cells (not recorded which). The receptors were gathered from a woman between 18 and 29 years old in good health. Donor details come from another sample of the same person, matched by shared clones.

The chain links TRBV27 to TRBJ2-3. The CDR3 extends over 16 amino acids. Germline V CDR1 and CDR2: MNHEY, SMNVEV (reference sequence). CDR3 sequence reads: CASSLLRRESTDTQYF.

This chain links TRBV15 with TRBJ2-3; TCRdb gives TRBD1 as the D gene, but with no DNA this cannot be confirmed. The V gene's germline CDR1 is LNHNV and CDR2 YYDKDF (reference sequence). This CDR3 contains 16 residues. The CDR3 region is CATSRDPGGFTDTQYF.

This chain uses TRBV4-1 with TRBJ1-2; TCRdb indicates TRBD1, and absent DNA this call remains unverified. This CDR3 contains 15 residues. Germline assignment: CDR1 MGHRA and CDR2 YSYEKL. CDR3 region: CASSQGKSRGLGYTF.

The chain is built from TRBV3-1 and TRBJ2-7; there is no DNA to check the TCRdb D call of TRBD2. CDR1 and CDR2 from the germline V gene are LGHDT and YNNKEL (reference sequence). The CDR3 is 18 amino acids. The CDR3 loop is CASSPLRGSAAVAYEQYF.

The V call is TRBV7-9, the J call TRBJ2-3. The CDR3 is 14 amino acids. Germline CDR1 and CDR2: SEHNR and FQNEAQ (reference sequence). CDR3 sequence reads: CASSLGLSTDTQYF.

In terms of frequency, this clonotype is medium-sized. This chain joins TRBV20-1 and TRBJ2-5; TCRdb picks TRBD2, but there is no DNA to check that call. The germline CDR1 and CDR2 sequences are DFQATT and SNEGSKA (reference sequence). This CDR3 has 14 residues. The CDR3 sequence is CSARGGRRGETQYF.

This clonotype is classed as medium-sized by frequency. The chain couples TRBV7-9 to TRBJ2-2; the TCRdb call, TRBD1, lacks DNA for checking. This CDR3 spans 12 amino acids. The germline CDR1 and CDR2 sequences are SEHNR and FQNEAQ (reference sequence). CDR3 amino acids: CASGQGRGELFF.

The rearrangement links TRBV3-1 to TRBJ1-5. Germline assignment: CDR1 LGHDT and CDR2 YNNKEL (reference sequence). The CDR3 is 13 amino acids. CDR3 sequence: CASSQEESQPQHF.

This clonotype is labeled medium-sized based on frequency. The V and J genes are TRBV7-9 and TRBJ1-1; the TCRdb call, TRBD1, lacks DNA for checking. Germline assignment: CDR1 SEHNR and CDR2 FQNEAQ (reference sequence). The CDR3 is 16 residues long. This CDR3 is CASSLTHRGGITEAFF.

The genes are TRBV5-4 and TRBJ2-7; TCRdb lists TRBD2, though no DNA is available to test this call. The length of the CDR3 is 15 residues. Germline V gene sequence: CDR1 SGHNT, CDR2 YYREEE (reference sequence). Here the CDR3 reads CASSLFSGGHREQYF.

This chain uses TRBV6-2 or TRBV6-3 with TRBJ2-4; TCRdb lists TRBD2, though no DNA is available to test this call. Germline CDR1 is MNHEY and CDR2 is SVGEGT. The CDR3 has 13 residues. The CDR3 protein is CATTSWAKNIQYF.

V usage is TRBV2 and J usage is TRBJ2-7; there is no DNA to check the TCRdb D call of TRBD1. Germline CDR1 is SNHLY and CDR2 is FYNNEI. The CDR3 loop spans 12 amino acids. The CDR3 spells CATKTGSYEQYF. Filled out from reference TRBV2 and TRBJ2-7, the complete variable domain reads EPEVTQTPSHQVTQMGQEVILRCVPISNHLYFYWYRQILGQKVEFLVSFYNNEISEKSEIFDDQFSVERPDGSNFTLKIRSTKLEDSAMYFCATKTGSYEQYFGPGTRLTVT.

Considering frequency, this clonotype is medium-sized. The chain has TRBV11-3 and TRBJ1-2. The length of the CDR3 is 13 residues. Germline lookup yields CDR1 SGHNT and CDR2 YENEEA. The chain's CDR3 is CASSSAGWTTPTF.

The chain joins TRBV6-1 to TRBJ1-1. The CDR3 is 16 amino acids. CDR1 is MNHNS, CDR2 SASEGT, per germline. The CDR3 loop is CASSEALQGNEAEAFF.

V usage is TRBV11-2 and J usage is TRBJ2-2; TCRdb lists TRBD1, though no DNA is available to test this call. In germline, CDR1 is SGHAT, CDR2 FQNNGV. CDR3 length equals 17 residues. The CDR3 spells CASNILRGAVGTGELFF.

The CDR3 loop reads CASSLFGQGWDQPQHF. This sequence joins TRBV27 and TRBJ1-5; TCRdb gives TRBD1 as the D gene, but with no DNA this cannot be confirmed. Looked up from germline, CDR1 is MNHEY and CDR2 is SMNVEV (reference sequence). The CDR3 length is 16 residues.

The rearrangement uses TRBV12-3 or TRBV12-4 and TRBJ1-5. There are 15 residues in the CDR3. CDR3 region: CASSLSADSNQPQHF.

This chain links TRBV6-1 with TRBJ1-5; TCRdb names TRBD1, which stays unverified in the absence of DNA. Germline V gene sequence: CDR1 MNHNS, CDR2 SASEGT. This CDR3 comprises 16 residues. This CDR3 is CASSIGTEYSNQPQHF.

This clonotype registers medium-sized by frequency. The rearrangement uses TRBV2 and TRBJ1-6; absent DNA, TCRdb's TRBD1 call cannot be checked. The CDR3 consists of 13 residues. The germline V gene has CDR1 SNHLY and CDR2 FYNNEI. CDR3 sequence: CASSRGPNSPLHF. Drawing the rest from reference TRBV2 and TRBJ1-6, the complete variable domain is EPEVTQTPSHQVTQMGQEVILRCVPISNHLYFYWYRQILGQKVEFLVSFYNNEISEKSEIFDDQFSVERPDGSNFTLKIRSTKLEDSAMYFCASSRGPNSPLHFGNGTRLTVT.

This clonotype registers medium-sized by frequency. The chain has TRBV10-3 and TRBJ2-1; TCRdb picks TRBD1, but there is no DNA to check that call. The CDR3 totals 14 residues. The germline V gene has CDR1 ENHRY and CDR2 SYGVKD. CDR3 amino acids: CAISVHRRGRKQFF.

The CDR3 protein is CASSLAPVNNEQFF. The genes are TRBV27 and TRBJ2-1. This CDR3 region has 14 residues. Germline-derived CDR1 and CDR2 are MNHEY and SMNVEV (reference sequence).

Judged by frequency, this clonotype is medium-sized. V is TRBV12-3 or TRBV12-4 and J is TRBJ2-3. This CDR3 has 11 residues. The CDR3 sequence: CASSLADTQYF.

The chain uses TRBV6-2 or TRBV6-3 and TRBJ2-1; TCRdb returns TRBD1, unconfirmable since there is no DNA. Germline lookup yields CDR1 MNHEY and CDR2 SVGEGT. The CDR3 runs 15 residues. This CDR3 reads CASSYSGTGGYEQFF.

The chain's CDR3 is CASSLAPSGGYEQYF. The J gene is TRBJ2-7, the V gene TRBV12-3 or TRBV12-4; TCRdb designates TRBD2, a call that cannot be tested without DNA. This CDR3 has 15 amino acids.

The chain has TRBV5-1 and TRBJ2-3; there is no DNA to check the TCRdb D call of TRBD1. There are 11 residues in the CDR3. Germline assignment: CDR1 SGHRS and CDR2 YFSETQ. CDR3 sequence: CASKGPRIEYF.

The rearrangement joins TRBV5-1 to TRBJ2-1; TCRdb selects TRBD1, and the lack of DNA leaves this call unchecked. The CDR3 totals 17 residues. CDR1 is SGHRS and CDR2 is YFSETQ in the germline V gene. CDR3 in amino acids: CASSRRYKGGVNNEQFF. Combining the CDR3 with reference TRBV5-1 and TRBJ2-1 gives the whole variable domain KAGVTQTPRYLIKTRGQQVTLSCSPISGHRSVSWYQQTPGQGLQFLFEYFSETQRNKGNFPGRFSGRQFSNSRSEMNVSTLELGDSALYLCASSRRYKGGVNNEQFFGPGTRLTVL.

V gene TRBV14 combines with J gene TRBJ2-1. This CDR3 comprises 11 residues. Per germline, CDR1 SGHDN and CDR2 FVKESK. The chain's CDR3 is CASQDRVGQFF.

Here the CDR3 reads CASSTRDREPRFF. V gene TRBV19 combines with J gene TRBJ2-1; there is no DNA to check the TCRdb D call of TRBD1. Per germline, CDR1 LNHDA and CDR2 SQIVND (reference sequence). The CDR3 spans 13 residues. Full variable domain (rest looked up from reference TRBV19 and TRBJ2-1): DGGITQSPKYLFRKEGQNVTLSCEQNLNHDAMYWYRQDPGQGLRLIYYSQIVNDFQKGDIAEGYSVSREKKESFPLTVTSAQKNPTAFYLCASSTRDREPRFFGPGTRLTVL.

This chain links TRBV27 with TRBJ1-2; TCRdb reports TRBD1, a call that lacks DNA to check it against. Germline-derived CDR1 and CDR2 are MNHEY and SMNVEV (reference sequence). CDR3 length: 17 amino acids. CDR3 amino acids: CASSNRPPRGSNYGYTF.

The rearrangement links TRBV5-5 to TRBJ1-3; TCRdb selects TRBD1, and the lack of DNA leaves this call unchecked. CDR3 length: 15 amino acids. Per germline, CDR1 SGHKS and CDR2 YYEKEE (reference sequence). This CDR3 reads CASSLAGGSGNTIYF. The variable domain in full, with the rest retrieved from reference TRBV5-5 and TRBJ1-3, is DAGVTQSPTHLIKTRGQQVTLRCSPISGHKSVSWYQQVLGQGPQFIFQYYEKEERGRGNFPDRFSARQFPNYSSELNVNALLLGDSALYLCASSLAGGSGNTIYFGEGSWLTVV.

The chain combines TRBV4-1 with TRBJ2-1. CDR3 length equals 15 residues. Germline V gene data show CDR1 as MGHRA and CDR2 as YSYEKL. CDR3 in amino acids: CASSHRRSIYNEQFF.